The 26 T cell receptor beta chains given below trace back to one sample, sequenced in a study of response to subunit inactivated influenza vaccine. TCRdb fed the RT-PCR reads into MiXCR, producing one record per CDR3 protein. The table lists 700,000 to 900,000 distinct CDR3 sequences, over 20% of them singletons. The starting material was PBMCs from blood, obtained about 5 days after vaccination. These receptors were collected from a man aged 45-65 years who received an inactivated influenza vaccine.

This clonotype was observed a few times. This chain links TRBV4-1 with TRBJ2-1, with D possibly being TRBD1 or TRBD2 (5 bases each). Trimming stripped 1 base from V and 2 bases from J, with 9 bases between. CDR1 and CDR2 (germline): MGHRA, YSYEKL. This CDR3 contains 15 residues. CDR3 sequence reads: CASSQGGTAYNEQFF. The CDR3 DNA reads as TGCGCCAGCAGCCAAGGGGGGACGGCCTACAATGAGCAGTTCTTC.

This clonotype turned up a few times. DNA of the CDR3: TGTGCCACCAGTGATCAGCGGACAGTCCCTAAGACCCAGTACTTC. Translating it yields CATSDQRTVPKTQYF. The V call is TRBV24-1, the J call TRBJ2-5; possible D gene TRBD1, 6 bases. The V end lost 3 bases, the J end lost 6 bases, and 16 bases lay between the germline ends. The germline gives CDR1 KGHDR, CDR2 SFDVKD. CDR3 length: 15 residues.

This chain's CDR3 is CASSLGQGAHAFF. Written as DNA, the CDR3 is TGTGCCAGCAGCCTCGGACAGGGGGCGCATGCTTTCTTT. This sequence joins TRBV4-2 and TRBJ1-1, with 11 nucleotides matching TRBD1. CDR1 is LGHNA, CDR2 YNFKEQ, per germline. The CDR3 sequence is 13 residues long. J was trimmed by 11 bases and V by 4 bases; bases with no gene match: 6.

The V and J genes are TRBV6-2 or TRBV6-3 and TRBJ2-7, with 8 bases fitting TRBD1. J gave up 2 bases and V 6 bases, and 3 bases lay outside the gene matches. Germline loops: CDR1 MNHEY, CDR2 SVGEGT. The CDR3 loop spans 13 amino acids. CDR3 bases: TGTGCCAGCAGACGGGACAGGCCCTACGAGCAGTACTTC. Translation gives CASRRDRPYEQYF.

The rearrangement links TRBV7-8 to TRBJ2-2; 8 bases fit TRBD2. The length of the CDR3 is 16 residues. Germline loops: CDR1 SGHVS, CDR2 FQNEAQ. J lost 7 bases, V lost 0 bases, and 7 bases had no gene match. The CDR3: CASSLAQKLAVGELFF. CDR3 in DNA: TGTGCCAGCAGCTTAGCGCAAAAACTAGCGGTCGGGGAGCTGTTTTTT.

In its sample, this clonotype was seen a few times. V usage is TRBV24-1 and J usage is TRBJ2-3, with 9 bases lining up with TRBD1. Per the germline V gene, CDR1 is KGHDR and CDR2 is SFDVKD. CDR3 length equals 16 residues. Trimming removed 4 bases from V and 4 bases from J; junction bases left unmatched: 8. In DNA, the CDR3 is TGTGCCACCAGTGAGGAAACAGGGGGCGCAGCAGATACGCAGTATTTT. Translated: CATSEETGGAADTQYF.

This clonotype was seen only a few times. V and J are TRBV9 and TRBJ2-7; D is perhaps TRBD1 or TRBD2 (5 bases each). Germline CDR1 reads SGDLS; CDR2 reads YYNGEE. The V gene lost 4 bases and the J gene lost 3 bases, with 17 bases spanning the gap. The CDR3 covers 15 residues. The CDR3 protein is CASSPPPGPDYEQYF. CDR3 DNA sequence: TGTGCCAGCAGCCCACCCCCGGGACCGGACTACGAGCAGTACTTC.

This clonotype turned up a few times. The chain carries TRBV21-1 and TRBJ1-1; the table's D call, TRBD1, has no DNA check behind it. TRBV21-1 is classified as a pseudogene. The CDR3 sequence is 15 residues long. Here the CDR3 reads CASSTLDREVTEAFF. CDR3 DNA: TGTGCCAGCAGCACCCTAGACAGGGAGGTCACTGAAGCTTTCTTT.

The chain couples TRBV20-1 to TRBJ2-1; either TRBD1 or TRBD2 may supply D (5 bases each). V lost 0 bases to trimming and J lost 0 bases, with 6 bases between them. The CDR3 sequence is 14 residues long. Germline V CDR1 and CDR2: DFQATT, SNEGSKA (reference sequence). The CDR3: CSAREGTSYNEQFF. For the CDR3, the DNA is TGCAGTGCTAGAGAGGGGACCTCCTACAATGAGCAGTTCTTC.

This clonotype was observed a handful of times. This chain connects TRBV12-3 or TRBV12-4 to TRBJ1-1; TRBD1 matches 8 bases. The CDR3 loop spans 15 amino acids. V shed 4 bases and J 4 bases; nucleotides not matched to a gene: 8. In nucleotides, the CDR3 is TGTGCCAGCAGTTCCTCAGGGGGCGTGGGCACTGAAGCTTTCTTT. Amino acids: CASSSSGGVGTEAFF.

The rearrangement uses TRBV3-1 and TRBJ1-1; D is ambiguous. Trimming stripped 7 bases from V and 0 bases from J, with 9 bases between. Germline V gives CDR1 LGHDT, CDR2 YNNKEL (reference sequence). The CDR3 contains 13 residues. The CDR3 is CASTDTMNTEAFF. The CDR3, as DNA: TGTGCCAGCACCGACACAATGAACACTGAAGCTTTCTTT.

This clonotype was detected a few times. The chain joins TRBV7-2 to TRBJ1-5, with 8 nucleotides matching TRBD1. This CDR3 spans 15 amino acids. After removal of 5 bases from V and 7 bases from J, the junction contained 10 bases not matched to a gene. Germline CDR1 SGHTA, CDR2 FQGNSA. CDR3 DNA: TGTGCCAGCAGCCGGGACAGGATCGACGGCCAGCCCCAGCATTTT. Protein product: CASSRDRIDGQPQHF.

This clonotype was seen only a few times. This rearrangement joins TRBV6-5 to TRBJ2-5; D perhaps matches TRBD1 (5 bases). V shed 4 bases and J shed 1 base, with 10 bases lying between them. Germline values: CDR1 MNHEY, CDR2 SVGAGI. The CDR3 length is 14 residues. CDR3 region: CASSSRVFQETQYF. The DNA of the CDR3 is TGTGCCAGCAGTTCCAGGGTGTTCCAAGAGACCCAGTACTTC.

This chain joins TRBV27 and TRBJ2-2; D is undetermined. The CDR3 is 13 amino acids. The V gene's germline CDR1 is MNHEY and CDR2 SMNVEV (reference sequence). Deletions cut 5 bases from V and 4 bases from J, with 8 bases between. CDR3 amino acids: CASSEQSTGELFF. The CDR3 DNA reads as TGTGCCAGCAGTGAACAGTCCACCGGGGAGCTGTTTTTT.

V usage is TRBV4-3 and J usage is TRBJ1-2, with 7 bases lining up with TRBD1. Germline loops: CDR1 LGHNA, CDR2 YSLEER. There are 15 residues in the CDR3. The trim removed 3 bases at V and 5 bases at J, leaving 9 bases unmatched. The CDR3 nucleotides are TGCGCCAGCAGCCAGACAGGGCGGGTTGGGTATGGCTACACCTTC. Amino acid sequence: CASSQTGRVGYGYTF.

This clonotype came up once. The V call is TRBV18, the J call TRBJ2-7; 10 nucleotides match TRBD1. This CDR3 is 17 amino acids long. CDR1 is KGHSH and CDR2 is LQKENI in the germline V gene. V dropped 3 bases and J dropped 2; count of bases not matched to a gene: 10. The CDR3 reads CASSPALGTGETYEQYF. CDR3 sequence (DNA): TGTGCCAGCTCACCGGCCCTTGGGACAGGGGAAACCTACGAGCAGTACTTC.

The rearrangement uses TRBV6-2 or TRBV6-3 and TRBJ1-1; unclear D gene. CDR3 length: 15 amino acids. The germline CDR1 and CDR2 sequences are MNHEY and SVGEGT. Trimming stripped 2 bases from V and 0 bases from J, with 10 bases between. Here the CDR3 reads CASSYLGVLNTEAFF. CDR3 nucleotide sequence: TGTGCCAGCAGTTACCTTGGGGTTTTGAACACTGAAGCTTTCTTT.

The chain employs TRBV6-2 or TRBV6-3 and TRBJ1-5; 7 nucleotides agree with TRBD1. This CDR3 contains 15 residues. CDR1 MNHEY and CDR2 SVGEGT come from the germline V gene. The V gene end was trimmed by 6 bases and the J gene end by 3 bases; junction bases not matched to a gene: 8. The CDR3 loop is CASSPTGANNQPQHF. Here the CDR3 DNA reads TGTGCCAGCAGCCCCACAGGGGCGAACAATCAGCCCCAGCATTTT.

As concerns this clonotype: The junction does not match germline at one end; this may be a read error. The V gene is TRBV29-1, the J gene TRBJ2-2; D gene unclear. The CDR3 totals 14 residues. Germline CDR1 SQVTM, CDR2 ANQGSEA. The CDR3 loop reads CGVERHLNTGELFF. The CDR3 nucleotides are TGCGGCGTTGAACGTCACCTGAACACCGGGGAGCTGTTTTTT.

The CDR3 is CASSLVGSRTGELFF. The CDR3 nucleotides are TGTGCCAGCAGCTTGGTGGGCAGTCGGACCGGGGAGCTGTTTTTT. The J gene is TRBJ2-2, the V gene TRBV5-5; D call uncertain. This CDR3 has 15 residues. Trimming cost V 0 bases and J 5 bases, with 11 bases left between them. Germline lookup yields CDR1 SGHKS and CDR2 YYEKEE (reference sequence).

V is TRBV29-1 and J is TRBJ1-1; perhaps TRBD1 as D (6 bases). CDR3 length: 12 residues. Germline-derived CDR1 and CDR2 are SQVTM and ANQGSEA. V lost 4 bases to trimming and J lost 10 bases, with 16 bases between them. In DNA form, the CDR3 reads TGCAGCGTTGGGACAGCTGAAAGAGGAGCTTTCTTT. As protein: CSVGTAERGAFF.

This clonotype was observed a handful of times. The gene calls are TRBV7-6 and TRBJ2-1; perhaps TRBD1 as D (5 bases). V lost 5 bases and J lost 4, with 15 bases in between. This CDR3 contains 15 residues. Germline V gene sequence: CDR1 SGHVS, CDR2 FNYEAQ. The CDR3 sequence is CASSGPRGTYNEQFF. For the CDR3, the DNA is TGTGCCAGCAGCGGCCCTAGGGGCACATACAATGAGCAGTTCTTC.

This clonotype has only a few counts. The CDR3 is CSAPVGSGANVLTF. CDR3 nucleotides: TGCAGCGCTCCGGTGGGTTCAGGGGCCAACGTCCTGACTTTC. The chain is built from TRBV29-1 and TRBJ2-6, with no clear D. The CDR3 has 14 residues. With 7 bases removed from V and 4 bases from J, the gap between germline ends came to 14 bases. Looked up from germline, CDR1 is SQVTM and CDR2 is ANQGSEA.

The chain carries TRBV25-1 and TRBJ1-2; a possible D gene is TRBD1 (5 bases). V gave up 3 bases and J gave up 0 bases, with 8 bases separating them. The length of the CDR3 is 14 residues. In germline, CDR1 is MGHDK, CDR2 SYGVNS. The CDR3 spells CASSEQGSNYGYTF. The CDR3 nucleotides read TGTGCCAGCAGTGAGCAGGGTTCTAACTATGGCTACACCTTC.

This clonotype was observed a handful of times. V usage is TRBV28 and J usage is TRBJ2-1, with D possibly matching TRBD2 (7 bases). Germline loops: CDR1 MDHEN, CDR2 SYDVKM. CDR3 length: 13 amino acids. The ends were cut back, 7 bases at V and 5 bases at J, with 12 bases in the middle. CDR3 sequence (DNA): TGTGCCAGCAACTTGGGGGGGCACAATGAGCAGTTCTTC. Translating gives CASNLGGHNEQFF. Looking up the rest from reference TRBV28 and TRBJ2-1 gives the full variable domain: DVKVTQSSRYLVKRTGEKVFLECVQDMDHENMFWYRQDPGLGLRLIYFSYDVKMKEKGDIPEGYSVSREKKERFSLILESASTNQTSMYLCASNLGGHNEQFFGPGTRLTVL.

This clonotype was counted a few times. This chain joins TRBV10-3 and TRBJ2-3; TRBD2 matches 10 bases. The CDR3 has 18 residues. After removal of 2 bases from V and 6 bases from J, the junction contained 14 bases not matched to a gene. Per germline, CDR1 ENHRY and CDR2 SYGVKD. CDR3 DNA: TGTGCCATCAGTGAGCGGCTAGCGGGAGACTACTCACGGGATACGCAGTATTTT. Protein product: CAISERLAGDYSRDTQYF.